This TCR beta chain was retrieved from a study of control samples from healthy donors and cancer patients (dated by TCRdb to 2019 to 2021). Worth noting for this clone: The clone's antigen remains unknown. Base qualities are not at hand, and no much larger clone is one base apart.

There are 15 amino acids in the CDR3, from cysteine to phenylalanine inclusive. Just CDR3 DNA is preserved here, 45 bases in frame from base 1. The V end loses 5 bases and the J end loses 1 base, and a stretch of 14 bases separates them. Looking up the germline V gene yields CDR1 MGHDK and CDR2 SYGVNS. Libraries were made using the immunoSEQ multiplex PCR assay. TCRdb provides this immuneACCESS table in a form limited to in-frame rearrangements. Some clones are lacking; in checked studies, under half of them reflect an unresolved V gene, and why the rest are absent is not known. The sample contains 150,000 to 200,000 clones, 70% to 90% of them found a single time. The top ten clonotypes cover 12% of the sample.

This sequence originates from a man between 25 and 39 years old in good health. Recombination joined TRBV25-1 with TRBJ1-2; the D segment could be TRBD1, given 5 matching bases. Specimen: blood. The CDR3 in this case is CASSPRDGFNYGYTF. The DNA sequence follows: TGTGCCAGCAGTCCTCGGGACGGGTTTAACTATGGCTACACCTTC.